Following are 25 T cell receptor beta chains from one sample sequenced in a study of blood T cell repertoires in COVID-19. The repertoire was sequenced with immunoSEQ multiplex PCR; TCRdb's copy has only in-frame clones and lacks some. The data contain approximately 150,000 clones, approximately 90% of them singletons. Sequencing was carried out using peripheral blood. Receptors originate from a man aged 50 to 60 with active or convalescent COVID-19.

This clone appeared a few times. V usage is TRBV3-1 (or the pseudogene TRBV3-2) and J usage is TRBJ2-5; 7 bases are a match to TRBD2. From germline, CDR1 is LGHDT and CDR2 YNNKEL (reference sequence). With V trimmed by 5 bases and J by 5 bases, 8 bases remained unmatched. The CDR3 totals 14 residues. The CDR3 here is CASSIRTRGETQYF. In nucleotides, the CDR3 is TGTGCCAGCAGCATCCGGACTAGAGGGGAGACCCAGTACTTC.

The chain uses TRBV21-1 and TRBJ2-7; TRBD2, the table's D call, lacks a check against the DNA. TRBV21-1 is assigned pseudogene status. The CDR3 extends over 13 amino acids. The CDR3 region has the DNA TGTGCCAGCATGTGGACTAGCGGCTACGAGCAGTACTTC. This codes for CASMWTSGYEQYF.

This chain uses TRBV7-2 with TRBJ2-1; 9 positions agree with TRBD2. The V segment lost 8 bases and the J segment 7 bases; nucleotides outside the gene matches: 9. The length of the CDR3 is 14 residues. CDR1 SGHTA and CDR2 FQGNSA come from the germline V gene. The CDR3, as DNA: TGTGCCAGCGTTGGACTAGCGACTGTGAATGAGCAGTTCTTC. Protein: CASVGLATVNEQFF. The variable domain in full, completed from reference TRBV7-2 and TRBJ2-1, reads GAGVSQSPSNKVTEKGKDVELRCDPISGHTALYWYRQSLGQGLEFLIYFQGNSAPDKSGLPSDRFSAERTGGSVSTLTIQRTQQEDSAVYLCASVGLATVNEQFFGPGTRLTVL.

The J gene is TRBJ2-3, the V gene TRBV28; 9 positions agree with TRBD1. V was clipped by 3 bases and J by 4 bases; unmatched bases: 2. Per the germline V gene, CDR1 is MDHEN and CDR2 is SYDVKM. This CDR3 is 14 amino acids long. CDR3 amino acids: CASSLGQGPDTQYF. DNA for the CDR3: TGTGCCAGCAGTTTGGGACAGGGCCCAGATACGCAGTATTTT.

The chain combines TRBV15 with TRBJ2-3, with 10 bases identical to TRBD1. CDR3 length equals 14 residues. J lost 8 bases, V lost 4 bases, and 6 bases had no gene match. Germline CDR1 reads LNHNV; CDR2 reads YYDKDF (reference sequence). The CDR3 region is CATSNDRGPGTQYF. CDR3 nucleotide sequence: TGTGCCACCAGCAACGACAGGGGGCCAGGTACGCAGTATTTT.

The chain is built from TRBV2 and TRBJ2-7; 13 bases map to TRBD2. J was trimmed by 7 bases and V by 8 bases; bases with no gene match: 14. The CDR3 length is 16 residues. The germline V gene encodes CDR1 SNHLY and CDR2 FYNNEI. The CDR3 loop is CASSGLAGDRGGEQYF. The CDR3 DNA is TGTGCCAGCTCCGGACTAGCGGGAGACCGGGGGGGGGAGCAGTACTTC.

The chain couples TRBV5-4 to TRBJ2-5; D might be TRBD2 (7 bases). CDR3 length equals 16 residues. The germline gives CDR1 SGHNT, CDR2 YYREEE (reference sequence). V lost 0 bases, J lost 5 bases, and 17 bases lay in between. Written as DNA, the CDR3 is TGTGCCAGCAGCTTGGAGGGGGGGGCCGGTCTCGAGACCCAGTACTTC. It codes for CASSLEGGAGLETQYF.

V usage is TRBV5-5 and J usage is TRBJ1-1; 7 nucleotides agree with TRBD1. The CDR3 spans 16 residues. The V segment lost 3 bases and the J segment 1 base; nucleotides outside the gene matches: 9. The germline V gene has CDR1 SGHKS and CDR2 YYEKEE (reference sequence). The CDR3, as DNA: TGTGCCAGCAGCTCGGGGACAGCCCACGGGAACACTGAAGCTTTCTTT. It specifies CASSSGTAHGNTEAFF.

Concerning this clone itself: Other nucleotide sequences in the sample specify the same CDR3. The chain joins TRBV7-6 to TRBJ1-3; D is perhaps TRBD1 (5 bases). Germline V gives CDR1 SGHVS, CDR2 FNYEAQ. This CDR3 is built from 15 residues. V lost 5 bases and J lost 0, with 11 bases in between. The CDR3 is CASSPRQGSGNTIYF. In nucleotides, the CDR3 is TGTGCCAGCAGCCCGCGGCAGGGCTCTGGAAACACCATATATTTT. The variable domain in full, completed from reference TRBV7-6 and TRBJ1-3, reads GAGVSQSPRYKVTKRGQDVALRCDPISGHVSLYWYRQALGQGPEFLTYFNYEAQQDKSGLPNDRFSAERPEGSISTLTIQRTEQRDSAMYRCASSPRQGSGNTIYFGEGSWLTVV.

The chain carries TRBV30 and TRBJ1-4, with D unresolved. CDR1 is GTSNPN and CDR2 is SVGIG in the germline V gene (reference sequence). The CDR3 is 12 residues long. The V end was cut by 2 bases, the J end by 8 bases, with 9 bases between. Here the CDR3 reads CAWSPVAEKLFF. CDR3 coding DNA: TGTGCCTGGAGTCCCGTGGCCGAAAAACTGTTTTTT. Combining the CDR3 with reference TRBV30 and TRBJ1-4 gives the whole variable domain SQTIHQWPATLVQPVGSPLSLECTVEGTSNPNLYWYRQAAGRGLQLLFYSVGIGQISSEVPQNLSASRPQDRQFILSSKKLLLSDSGFYLCAWSPVAEKLFFGSGTQLSVL.

V and J are TRBV9 and TRBJ1-1; D perhaps matches TRBD1 (5 bases). The CDR3 length is 15 residues. The ends were cut back, 2 bases at V and 6 bases at J, with 17 bases in the middle. Germline V lookup: CDR1 SGDLS, CDR2 YYNGEE. The CDR3 nucleotides read TGTGCCAGCAGCGTGGGGGGAAACAGCAAAGCTGAAGCTTTCTTT. The encoded protein is CASSVGGNSKAEAFF.

The chain is built from TRBV19 and TRBJ1-3; D remains unclear. Germline V gene data show CDR1 as LNHDA and CDR2 as SQIVND (reference sequence). CDR3 length: 13 amino acids. The V end lost 6 bases, the J end lost 4 bases, and 10 bases lay between the germline ends. The CDR3 loop is CASRGGNGNTIYF. The DNA of the CDR3 is TGTGCCAGTAGGGGAGGTAACGGAAACACCATATATTTT.

This chain connects TRBV20-1 to TRBJ2-7; 7 bases agree with TRBD1. The CDR3 sequence is 14 residues long. Germline assignment: CDR1 DFQATT and CDR2 SNEGSKA (reference sequence). Trimming removed 3 bases from V and 5 bases from J; junction bases left unmatched: 10. In DNA form, the CDR3 reads TGCAGTGCTAGTTTAGGTGACAGGGCAAACGAGCAGTACTTC. Protein product: CSASLGDRANEQYF.

This sequence joins TRBV9 and TRBJ1-1; 12 bases line up with TRBD1. The V segment lost 4 bases and the J segment 1 base; nucleotides outside the gene matches: 11. The CDR3 sequence is 18 residues long. CDR1 SGDLS and CDR2 YYNGEE come from the germline V gene. CDR3 region: CASSLGRGTGGQNTEAFF. For the CDR3, the DNA is TGTGCCAGCAGCCTTGGTAGGGGGACAGGGGGCCAGAACACTGAAGCTTTCTTT.

The J gene is TRBJ2-2, the V gene TRBV5-1; 10 bases are a match to TRBD1. This CDR3 has 18 residues. With V trimmed by 3 bases and J by 2 bases, 10 bases remained unmatched. Looked up from germline, CDR1 is SGHRS and CDR2 is YFSETQ. The CDR3 here is CASSSTGTGVGNTGELFF. CDR3 sequence (DNA): TGCGCCAGCAGCTCCACCGGGACAGGGGTGGGAAACACCGGGGAGCTGTTTTTT.

In its sample, this clone was seen once. The chain is built from TRBV6-2 or TRBV6-3 and TRBJ1-1; TRBD1 might be the D (5 bases). Looked up from germline, CDR1 is MNHEY and CDR2 is SVGEGT. CDR3 length: 13 amino acids. V dropped 0 bases and J dropped 5 bases, with 7 bases sitting between them. The CDR3 region is CASSYSGRTEAFF. CDR3 sequence (DNA): TGTGCCAGCAGTTACTCGGGGCGAACTGAAGCTTTCTTT.

The CDR3: CASSVPGQGLQETQYF. Here the CDR3 DNA reads TGTGCCAGCAGCGTACCGGGACAGGGCCTCCAAGAGACCCAGTACTTC. This chain links TRBV5-4 with TRBJ2-5; 9 nucleotides agree with TRBD1. The V gene's germline CDR1 is SGHNT and CDR2 YYREEE (reference sequence). CDR3 length: 16 residues. V lost 4 bases, J lost 1 base, and 8 bases stayed unmatched.

J is TRBJ1-6 and V is TRBV6-5, with TRBD1 as a possible D gene (6 bases). In germline, CDR1 is MNHEY, CDR2 SVGAGI. The CDR3 covers 16 residues. V was clipped by 0 bases and J by 9 bases, with 15 bases between them. The CDR3 loop reads CASSYSPDSVFSPLHF. For the CDR3, the DNA is TGTGCCAGCAGTTACTCTCCGGACAGCGTATTTTCACCCCTCCACTTT.

The rearrangement joins TRBV28 to TRBJ1-2; 9 bases are a match to TRBD1. The CDR3 is 13 amino acids. The V segment lost 6 bases and the J segment 6 bases; nucleotides outside the gene matches: 5. Germline V lookup: CDR1 MDHEN, CDR2 SYDVKM. The CDR3 spells CASRTGQGDGYTF. DNA for the CDR3: TGTGCCAGCAGAACGGGACAGGGAGATGGCTACACCTTC.

J is TRBJ2-5 and V is TRBV29-1; 9 bases agree with TRBD1. The CDR3 totals 13 residues. Germline V gives CDR1 SQVTM, CDR2 ANQGSEA. V dropped 4 bases and J dropped 5; count of bases not matched to a gene: 5. The CDR3 reads CSVVTGGGETQYF. Here the CDR3 DNA reads TGCAGCGTTGTGACAGGGGGTGGGGAGACCCAGTACTTC. The full variable domain, with the rest looked up from reference TRBV29-1 and TRBJ2-5, is SAVISQKPSRDICQRGTSLTIQCQVDSQVTMMFWYRQQPGQSLTLIATANQGSEATYESGFVIDKFPISRPNLTFSTLTVSNMSPEDSSIYLCSVVTGGGETQYFGPGTRLLVL.

This clone showed up just a few times. The chain is built from TRBV19 and TRBJ2-7; 9 bases map to TRBD1. The CDR3 totals 17 residues. J was trimmed by 0 bases and V by 3 bases; bases with no gene match: 9. CDR1 is LNHDA, CDR2 SQIVND, per germline (reference sequence). The chain's CDR3 is CASSIGGQGPSSYEQYF. CDR3 in DNA: TGTGCCAGTAGTATTGGGGGACAGGGCCCGAGCTCCTACGAGCAGTACTTC.

The chain combines TRBV2 with TRBJ2-5; 10 bases agree with TRBD2. Germline trimming cut 7 bases from V and 6 bases from J; bases unmatched to any gene: 11. This CDR3 contains 15 residues. Looked up from germline, CDR1 is SNHLY and CDR2 is FYNNEI. The CDR3 loop is CASNSLAGVAKTQYF. The CDR3 DNA reads as TGTGCCAGCAATTCTCTAGCGGGAGTCGCGAAGACCCAGTACTTC.

In this sample, this clone turned up once. This sequence joins TRBV18 and TRBJ1-2; 7 bases agree with TRBD1. The CDR3 runs 14 residues. CDR1 is KGHSH, CDR2 LQKENI, per germline. The trim removed 2 bases at V and 3 bases at J, leaving 3 bases unmatched. The CDR3 coding sequence is TGTGCCAGCTCACCAGAGGGGGCGGACTATGGCTACACCTTC. Translating gives CASSPEGADYGYTF. The full variable domain, its missing parts supplied by reference TRBV18 and TRBJ1-2, is NAGVMQNPRHLVRRRGQEARLRCSPMKGHSHVYWYRQLPEEGLKFMVYLQKENIIDESGMPKERFSAEFPKEGPSILRIQQVVRGDSAAYFCASSPEGADYGYTFGSGTRLTVV.

The chain recombines TRBV19 with TRBJ1-2; the match to TRBD1 covers 9 bases. Germline CDR1 reads LNHDA; CDR2 reads SQIVND (reference sequence). The CDR3 covers 13 residues. The V gene end was trimmed by 8 bases and the J gene end by 13 bases; junction bases not matched to a gene: 14. This CDR3 reads CASATRDRAFRTF. In DNA, the CDR3 is TGTGCCAGTGCTACCCGGGACAGGGCTTTTCGCACCTTC. Drawing the rest from reference TRBV19 and TRBJ1-2, the complete variable domain is DGGITQSPKYLFRKEGQNVTLSCEQNLNHDAMYWYRQDPGQGLRLIYYSQIVNDFQKGDIAEGYSVSREKKESFPLTVTSAQKNPTAFYLCASATRDRAFRTFGSGTRLTVV.

This clone was counted only a few times. V and J are TRBV5-6 and TRBJ2-7, with D maybe TRBD2 (5 bases). The CDR3 totals 14 residues. CDR1 is SGHDT and CDR2 is YYEEEE in the germline V gene. The V gene lost 4 bases and the J gene lost 4 bases, with 15 bases spanning the gap. This CDR3 is CASSLRTGPYEQYF. CDR3 DNA sequence: TGTGCCAGCAGCCTCCGGACTGGACCTTACGAGCAGTACTTC.